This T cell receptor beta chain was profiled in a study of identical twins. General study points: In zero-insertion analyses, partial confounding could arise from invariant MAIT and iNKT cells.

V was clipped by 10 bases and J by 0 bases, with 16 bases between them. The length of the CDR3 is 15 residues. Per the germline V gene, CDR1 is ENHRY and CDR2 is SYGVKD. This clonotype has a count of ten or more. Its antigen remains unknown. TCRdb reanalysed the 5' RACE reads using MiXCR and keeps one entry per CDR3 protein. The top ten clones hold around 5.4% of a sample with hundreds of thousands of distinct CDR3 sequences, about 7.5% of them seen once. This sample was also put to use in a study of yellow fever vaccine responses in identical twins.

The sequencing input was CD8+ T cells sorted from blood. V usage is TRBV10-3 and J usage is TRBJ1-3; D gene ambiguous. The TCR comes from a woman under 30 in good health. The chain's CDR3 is CANSPGLISGNTIYF. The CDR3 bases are TGTGCCAACTCCCCCGGACTGATCTCTGGAAACACCATATATTTT.